This entry concerns a single T cell receptor (beta chain). The data originate from a study of cytotoxic CD8 clonotypes in ibrutinib-treated CLL. Clones were read by immunoSEQ multiplex PCR, and TCRdb kept only the in-frame ones, dropping some. The sample has about 76,000 clones, over 65% seen once. Germline loops: CDR1 SGHRS, CDR2 YFSETQ. The CDR3 sequence is 14 residues long. The germline V and J ends were trimmed by 4 bases and 6 bases, with 17 bases remaining between them. This clonotype was obtained from a human donor with chronic lymphocytic leukemia. The J gene is TRBJ2-7, the V gene TRBV5-1; possibly TRBD2 for D (6 bases). Material: PBMCs, obtained after 24 months of ibrutinib treatment. DNA of the CDR3: TGCGCCAGCAGCGGCGGGACTTCCAGGCTCGAGCAGTACTTC. Amino acid sequence: CASSGGTSRLEQYF.